This T cell receptor beta chain was documented in a study of shared clonotypes between healthy human individuals. Study at large: Used for every donor were three CD4 naive, three CD4 memory, two CD8 naive and one CD8 memory plate.

Per sorted-subset replicate PCR, input was around 200 ng DNA, representing roughly 29,000 T cell genomes. The assay was immunoSEQ multiplex PCR, and TCRdb's table has in-frame clones only and misses some. The sample consists of 2 million to 2.5 million clones, about 93% of them appearing once. Terminally differentiated effector memory CD45RA+ cells were excluded by CCR7 positive selection of CD45RO-negative cells. The CDR3 is 14 residues long. Losses at the gene ends were 3 bases for V and 3 bases for J; bases not matched to a gene: 1. Germline V gene lookup returns CDR1 LNHNV and CDR2 YYDKDF (reference sequence).

The chain is built from TRBV15 and TRBJ1-2; 10 bases are shared with TRBD1. This receptor was identified in a man younger than 30 in good health. Some clones in this sample may be carry-over from other donors' samples. Sequenced: naive CD8+ T cells from PBMCs. The CDR3 nucleotides are TGTGCCACCAGCAGCGGGACAGGGGACTATGGCTACACCTTC. Translation gives CATSSGTGDYGYTF.